This TCR beta chain was captured in a study of shared clonotypes between healthy human individuals. The CDR3 covers 16 residues. In germline, CDR1 is SGHTS, CDR2 YDEGEE. V lost 0 bases to trimming and J lost 6 bases, with 17 bases between them. Assay used: immunoSEQ multiplex PCR; TCRdb lists only in-frame clones, some missing. This table holds more than 900,000 clones, 75% to 85% found once. With respect to this clone: Its antigen is currently unknown.

Findings and limits, study-wide: Memory subsets generally showed smaller estimated richness than naive subsets did. Clonotype sharing among the donors was expected to vary with sequencing depth. Limited genetic and exposure-history diversity came from having few donors.

Sequencing was performed on memory CD4+ T cells from PBMCs. Subset defined: CD45RA-negative fraction. This chain links TRBV5-8 with TRBJ2-3; TRBD1 might be the D (6 bases). The origin of this receptor is a man aged 18-30 years in good health. Some clones in this sample may be carry-over from other donors' samples. CDR3 DNA sequence: TGTGCCAGCAGCTTGGGCCGGGGCAGGGGAAGGGATACGCAGTATTTT. It translates to CASSLGRGRGRDTQYF.